A single sample gave rise to the 30 T cell receptor beta chains below, sequenced in a study of shared clonotypes between healthy human individuals. Assay: immunoSEQ multiplex PCR; the TCRdb copy retains only in-frame clones and omits some. This sample carries about 1,500,000 clones, 95% to 97% of them seen once, and the ten largest clones take roughly 1.2%. The sequenced sample was naive CD4+ T cells sorted from blood. Documented subset: CD45RA+ positively selected. The receptors here all came from a man aged 25 to 40 in good health.

The chain combines TRBV10-3 with TRBJ1-2, with D tentatively TRBD1 (5 bases). Trimming shortened V by 0 bases and J by 0 bases, and 8 bases separated the two germline ends. The CDR3 loop spans 15 amino acids. Germline V gene lookup returns CDR1 ENHRY and CDR2 SYGVKD. CDR3: CAISESTGANYGYTF. For the CDR3, the DNA is TGTGCCATCAGTGAGTCCACAGGAGCTAACTATGGCTACACCTTC.

This clone appeared a single time. The chain links TRBV11-2 to TRBJ2-5, with D possibly TRBD1 on 6 matching bases. Between the trimmed V and J ends, which lost 0 bases and 2 bases, there was a span of 10 bases. This CDR3 contains 15 residues. The germline V gene has CDR1 SGHAT and CDR2 FQNNGV. The CDR3 nucleotides are TGTGCCAGCAGCTTAGACGGAGGACAGCAAGAGACCCAGTACTTC. It yields the protein CASSLDGGQQETQYF.

This sequence joins TRBV7-9 and TRBJ1-5; 12 bases align to TRBD1. V lost 5 bases to trimming and J lost 7 bases; unmatched junction nucleotides: 9. This CDR3 comprises 16 residues. Germline-derived CDR1 and CDR2 are SEHNR and FQNEAQ (reference sequence). The CDR3 protein is CASSPGDRGPAQPQHF. CDR3 nucleotides: TGTGCCAGCAGCCCCGGGGACAGGGGGCCGGCCCAGCCCCAGCATTTT.

This chain links TRBV2 with TRBJ2-1; either TRBD1 or TRBD2 may supply D (6 bases each). The CDR3 sequence is 19 residues long. CDR1 SNHLY and CDR2 FYNNEI come from the germline V gene. Trimming removed 4 bases from V and 2 bases from J, with 24 bases in between. In nucleotides, the CDR3 is TGTGCCAGCAGTGGTCCGGGGGCGGCCCCAATACAAACCTACAATGAGCAGTTCTTC. Translated: CASSGPGAAPIQTYNEQFF.

V gene TRBV6-5 combines with J gene TRBJ1-1; TRBD1 might be the D (5 bases). The CDR3 totals 15 residues. Germline values: CDR1 MNHEY, CDR2 SVGAGI. V was cut by 6 bases and J by 4 bases, with 18 bases left in between. CDR3 DNA: TGTGCCAGCAGAAAACCAGGGTTTAGTGTCACTGAAGCTTTCTTT. Encoded protein: CASRKPGFSVTEAFF.

The rearrangement uses TRBV5-8 and TRBJ1-1, with TRBD1 identical over 11 bases. J lost 6 bases, V lost 2 bases, and 3 bases had no gene match. The CDR3 spans 14 residues. Germline values: CDR1 SGHTS, CDR2 YDEGEE. CDR3 sequence reads: CASSFGTGGPEAFF. The CDR3 DNA follows: TGTGCCAGCAGCTTCGGGACAGGGGGACCTGAAGCTTTCTTT.

The chain recombines TRBV10-1 with TRBJ2-7, with D perhaps matching TRBD2 (5 bases). V lost 0 bases, J lost 6 bases, and 15 bases lay in between. This CDR3 comprises 15 residues. Per germline, CDR1 WNHNN and CDR2 SYGVQD (reference sequence). CDR3 sequence (DNA): TGCGCCAGCAGTGAGTCGCGGAGGTCCCCTTTCGAGCAGTACTTC. Encoded protein: CASSESRRSPFEQYF.

The V call is TRBV5-1, the J call TRBJ2-7, with D maybe TRBD2 (8 bases). The CDR3 is made up of 15 amino acids. V was pared by 4 bases and J by 5 bases, with 19 bases between. CDR1 is SGHRS and CDR2 is YFSETQ in the germline V gene. CDR3 DNA sequence: TGCGCCAGCAGCCCCCCGGGAGGGGGCTATGACGAGCAGTACTTC. Protein product: CASSPPGGGYDEQYF.

The rearrangement joins TRBV14 to TRBJ1-6; D gene uncertain. V was trimmed by 2 bases and J by 8 bases, leaving 16 bases between them. The CDR3 is made up of 16 amino acids. Per germline, CDR1 SGHDN and CDR2 FVKESK. CDR3 residues: CASSQKRQLQDSPLHF. The CDR3 DNA sequence: TGTGCCAGCAGCCAAAAAAGGCAGCTCCAAGATTCACCCCTCCACTTT.

This chain connects TRBV6-5 to TRBJ1-2, with 7 bases identical to TRBD1. Germline CDR1 and CDR2: MNHEY and SVGAGI. The J segment lost 8 bases and the V segment lost 6 bases, leaving 12 bases of the junction unmatched. The CDR3 extends over 14 amino acids. The CDR3, as DNA: TGTGCCAGCAGAGAACAGGGGCTCCATGGAGGCTACACCTTC. Residues: CASREQGLHGGYTF.

The V call is TRBV10-2, the J call TRBJ2-4; 7 nucleotides line up with TRBD2. Losses at the gene ends were 3 bases for V and 1 base for J; bases not matched to a gene: 6. From germline, CDR1 is WSHSY and CDR2 SAAADI. The CDR3 runs to 16 residues. CDR3 nucleotides: TGCGCCAGCAGTGACGGGAGGAGCAGGGCCAAAAACATTCAGTACTTC. Translating gives CASSDGRSRAKNIQYF.

The V and J genes are TRBV30 and TRBJ1-3, with 7 bases aligning to TRBD1. The CDR3 has 15 amino acids. V was clipped by 2 bases and J by 0 bases; unmatched bases: 4. CDR1 is GTSNPN and CDR2 is SVGIG in the germline V gene (reference sequence). CDR3 nucleotides: TGTGCCTGGAGTAGGACAGGAGTCTCTGGAAACACCATATATTTT. This encodes CAWSRTGVSGNTIYF.

This clone has only one observation. This sequence joins TRBV7-2 and TRBJ2-7, with a tentative D call TRBD2 (5 bases). The CDR3 totals 13 residues. Deletions cut 2 bases from V and 6 bases from J, with 11 bases between. Germline V lookup: CDR1 SGHTA, CDR2 FQGNSA. The CDR3 reads CASSLSRGREQYF. CDR3 DNA sequence: TGTGCCAGCAGCTTAAGCCGGGGTCGCGAGCAGTACTTC.

V is TRBV14 and J is TRBJ2-4; TRBD2 matches 9 bases. Germline CDR1 reads SGHDN; CDR2 reads FVKESK. The CDR3 runs to 14 residues. Losses at the gene ends were 4 bases for V and 7 bases for J; bases not matched to a gene: 5. The CDR3 DNA is TGTGCCAGCAGCCCCCTGACTAGCGGTAACATTCAGTACTTC. Translated, it gives CASSPLTSGNIQYF.

The chain has TRBV2 and TRBJ2-3, with 9 bases lining up with TRBD1. In germline, CDR1 is SNHLY, CDR2 FYNNEI. This CDR3 is 15 amino acids long. CDR3 loop: CAASGGDRAPDTQYF. For the CDR3, the DNA is TGTGCGGCTTCAGGGGGGGACAGGGCCCCAGATACGCAGTATTTT. The full variable domain, rest sourced from reference TRBV2 and TRBJ2-3, is EPEVTQTPSHQVTQMGQEVILRCVPISNHLYFYWYRQILGQKVEFLVSFYNNEISEKSEIFDDQFSVERPDGSNFTLKIRSTKLEDSAMYFCAASGGDRAPDTQYFGPGTRLTVL.

The chain carries TRBV28 and TRBJ2-2, with D maybe TRBD2 (5 bases). Germline-derived CDR1 and CDR2 are MDHEN and SYDVKM. CDR3 length equals 16 residues. V lost 7 bases, J lost 2 bases, and 17 bases lay in between. The DNA for the CDR3 is TGTGCCAGCAAGACTAAGACCCGGTACAACACCGGGGAGCTGTTTTTT. Amino acid sequence: CASKTKTRYNTGELFF.

The V gene is TRBV11-2, the J gene TRBJ2-3; D gene ambiguous. Deletions cut 5 bases from V and 4 bases from J, with 19 bases between. CDR3 size: 16 residues. CDR1 is SGHAT, CDR2 FQNNGV, per germline. The CDR3 DNA is TGTGCCAGCAGCAGGACCTTGGACCGCCTTTCAGATACGCAGTATTTT. Its protein is CASSRTLDRLSDTQYF.

This clone has only one observation. The chain couples TRBV27 to TRBJ2-7, with 14 bases aligning to TRBD2. This CDR3 is 15 amino acids long. V dropped 7 bases and J dropped 2; count of bases not matched to a gene: 4. Germline lookup yields CDR1 MNHEY and CDR2 SMNVEV (reference sequence). CDR3 sequence: CASTKTSGRAYEQYF. The CDR3 nucleotides are TGTGCCAGCACCAAGACTAGCGGGAGGGCCTACGAGCAGTACTTC.

Here the CDR3 reads CASSPAGGPIGGELFF. The CDR3 bases are TGTGCCAGCAGCCCGGCGGGAGGCCCCATTGGCGGGGAGCTGTTTTTT. The chain employs TRBV5-5 and TRBJ2-2; 8 bases fit TRBD2. V trimming: 4 bases; J trimming: 7 bases; junction bases outside the gene matches: 12. This CDR3 has 16 amino acids. From germline, CDR1 is SGHKS and CDR2 YYEKEE (reference sequence).

The CDR3 nucleotides read TGTGCCAGCAGTGAAGGGGGGTCCACTGAAGCTTTCTTT. This encodes CASSEGGSTEAFF. This chain connects TRBV6-1 to TRBJ1-1; D is perhaps TRBD1 (5 bases). Per germline, CDR1 MNHNS and CDR2 SASEGT. The CDR3 length is 13 residues. The ends were cut back, 1 base at V and 4 bases at J, with 7 bases in the middle.

A word on this clone: The junction departs from germline at one end; a sequencing error may be responsible. The chain links TRBV7-7 to TRBJ2-7; TRBD1 matches at 8 bases. From germline, CDR1 is SSHAT and CDR2 FNYEAQ (reference sequence). The CDR3 has 13 amino acids. CDR3 loop: CASSTDRVREQYF. CDR3 coding DNA: TGTGCTAGCAGCACGGACAGGGTACGCGAGCAGTACTTC.

The chain is built from TRBV5-4 and TRBJ2-1; 11 nucleotides align to TRBD2. This CDR3 region has 18 residues. J gave up 4 bases and V 4 bases, and 13 bases lay outside the gene matches. Per germline, CDR1 SGHNT and CDR2 YYREEE (reference sequence). The chain's CDR3 is CASSDYRRVAGGYNEQFF. CDR3 DNA: TGTGCCAGCAGCGACTACCGGAGGGTAGCGGGAGGGTACAATGAGCAGTTCTTC.

The rearrangement uses TRBV7-9 and TRBJ2-2, with no clear D. Per germline, CDR1 SEHNR and CDR2 FQNEAQ (reference sequence). The CDR3 is made up of 12 amino acids. V was pared by 8 bases and J by 5 bases, with 9 bases between. CDR3 bases: TGTGCCAGCGGACCTTTTACCGGGGAGCTGTTTTTT. It yields the protein CASGPFTGELFF.

The V call is TRBV28, the J call TRBJ2-5; TRBD1 matches 7 bases. V lost 7 bases, J lost 3 bases, and 8 bases stayed unmatched. The CDR3 sequence is 14 residues long. Germline CDR1 is MDHEN and CDR2 is SYDVKM. CDR3 in amino acids: CASTPGQIKETQYF. For the CDR3, the DNA is TGTGCCAGCACCCCGGGACAGATTAAAGAGACCCAGTACTTC.

The rearrangement uses TRBV27 and TRBJ2-2, with TRBD1 identical over 7 bases. The V and J ends lost 5 bases and 5 bases, in that order; junction bases with no gene match: 11. CDR1 is MNHEY, CDR2 SMNVEV, per germline (reference sequence). CDR3 length: 16 residues. This CDR3 reads CASSPIGDRVTGELFF. In nucleotides, the CDR3 is TGTGCCAGCAGTCCGATAGGGGACAGAGTAACCGGGGAGCTGTTTTTT.

This chain connects TRBV15 to TRBJ2-3; TRBD2 matches at 10 bases. The germline gives CDR1 LNHNV, CDR2 YYDKDF (reference sequence). The V segment lost 0 bases and the J segment 1 base; nucleotides outside the gene matches: 1. This CDR3 comprises 16 residues. CDR3 sequence (DNA): TGTGCCACCAGCAGAGATGGGACTAGCGGCACAGATACGCAGTATTTT. This translates into CATSRDGTSGTDTQYF.

This chain uses TRBV28 with TRBJ2-5; TRBD1 agrees at 11 bases. Germline V CDR1 and CDR2: MDHEN, SYDVKM. The CDR3 covers 14 residues. With 4 bases clipped from V and 4 bases from J, the junction kept 2 bases outside the gene matches. The CDR3 spells CASSWDRGRETQYF. CDR3 in DNA: TGTGCCAGCAGTTGGGACAGGGGGAGAGAGACCCAGTACTTC. Combining the CDR3 with reference TRBV28 and TRBJ2-5 gives the whole variable domain DVKVTQSSRYLVKRTGEKVFLECVQDMDHENMFWYRQDPGLGLRLIYFSYDVKMKEKGDIPEGYSVSREKKERFSLILESASTNQTSMYLCASSWDRGRETQYFGPGTRLLVL.

This chain joins TRBV29-1 and TRBJ2-7, with 10 bases fitting TRBD1. CDR1 and CDR2 (germline): SQVTM, ANQGSEA. This CDR3 spans 13 amino acids. Losses at the gene ends were 4 bases for V and 4 bases for J; bases not matched to a gene: 4. The CDR3 bases are TGCAGCGTTGTGGTGGACAGGGGGTACGAGCAGTACTTC. Its translation: CSVVVDRGYEQYF.

CDR3 coding DNA: TGTGCCAGCAGTATAACAGGGGGCGGCCGTGGCTACACCTTC. Protein: CASSITGGGRGYTF. V usage is TRBV28 and J usage is TRBJ1-2, with TRBD1 matching 9 bases. In germline, CDR1 is MDHEN, CDR2 SYDVKM. The CDR3 is made up of 14 amino acids. V trimming: 5 bases; J trimming: 7 bases; junction bases outside the gene matches: 8.

The V call is TRBV4-3, the J call TRBJ2-1, with 12 positions matching TRBD2. With V trimmed by 1 base and J by 4 bases, 8 bases remained unmatched. Per the germline V gene, CDR1 is LGHNA and CDR2 is YSLEER. The CDR3 length is 18 residues. CDR3 region: CASSQGLAGGRRYNEQFF. The CDR3 DNA reads TGCGCCAGCAGCCAAGGCCTAGCGGGAGGGCGGCGTTACAATGAGCAGTTCTTC.